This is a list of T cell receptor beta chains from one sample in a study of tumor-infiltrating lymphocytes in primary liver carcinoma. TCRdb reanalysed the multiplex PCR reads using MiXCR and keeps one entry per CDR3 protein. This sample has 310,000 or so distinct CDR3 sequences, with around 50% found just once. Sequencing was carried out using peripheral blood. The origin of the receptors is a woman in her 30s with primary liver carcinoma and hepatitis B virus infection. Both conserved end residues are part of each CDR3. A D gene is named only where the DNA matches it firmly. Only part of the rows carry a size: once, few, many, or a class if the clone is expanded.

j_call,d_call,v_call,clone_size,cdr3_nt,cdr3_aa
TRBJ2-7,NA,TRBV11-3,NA,TGTGCTAGCAGCTTATACGAGGACACCGAGCAGTACTTC,CASSLYEDTEQYF
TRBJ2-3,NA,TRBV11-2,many,TGTGCCACCTCCGTGGGTTACGGTTACACAGATACGCAGTATTTT,CATSVGYGYTDTQYF
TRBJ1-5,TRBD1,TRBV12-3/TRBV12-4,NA,TGTGCCAACAGTACAGGGGCGGCTCAGCCCCAGCATTTT,CANSTGAAQPQHF
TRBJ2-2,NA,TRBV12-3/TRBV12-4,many,TGTGCCAGCAGTTCTGCCGGGGAGCTGTTTTTT,CASSSAGELFF
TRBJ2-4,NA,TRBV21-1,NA,TGTGCCATCAGCAATCCGCCGGGACACCAAGCCAAAAACATTCAGTACTTC,CAISNPPGHQAKNIQYF
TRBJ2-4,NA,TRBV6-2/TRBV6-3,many,TGTGCCAGCACCACGCTCATGGGGCATATGGTTCAGTACTTC,CASTTLMGHMVQYF
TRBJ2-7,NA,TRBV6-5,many,TGTGCCAGCAGTTTCCGGGACTCCGACCTCTACGAGCAGTACTTC,CASSFRDSDLYEQYF
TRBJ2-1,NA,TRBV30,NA,TGTGCCTGGTGTGTACTTGAGGATGAGCAGTTCTTC,CAWCVLEDEQFF
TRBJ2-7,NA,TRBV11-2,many,TGTGCCAGCAGCTTTAAGTGGGATTGGTACGAGCAGTACTTC,CASSFKWDWYEQYF
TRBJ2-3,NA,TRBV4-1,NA,TGCACCAGCAGCCAAGTGGAGGGGACAGATACGCAGTATTTT,CTSSQVEGTDTQYF
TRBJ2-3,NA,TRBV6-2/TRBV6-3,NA,TGTGCCAGCAGTTTGGGGAACAGGGTAGATACGCAGAATTTT,CASSLGNRVDTQNF
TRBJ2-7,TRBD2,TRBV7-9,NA,TGTGCCAGCAGTGTACGGGAGGTGGCGGCGCAGTACTTC,CASSVREVAAQYF
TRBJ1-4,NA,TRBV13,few,TGTGCCAGCACCATAAACGGGGGGGGCGCAGAAAAACTGTTTTTT,CASTINGGGAEKLFF
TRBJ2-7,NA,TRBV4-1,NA,TGCGCCAGCAGCCGAGGTGGGAGTGGCTACGAGCAGTACTTC,CASSRGGSGYEQYF
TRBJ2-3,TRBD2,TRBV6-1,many,TGTGCCAGCAGTGGGACTAGCGGGAGGGTCACAGATACGCAGTATTTT,CASSGTSGRVTDTQYF
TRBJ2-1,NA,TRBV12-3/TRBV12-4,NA,TGTGACAGCAGTTTACGGGGAGTGAAGCAATTCTTC,CDSSLRGVKQFF
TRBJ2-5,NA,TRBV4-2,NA,TGTGTCAGCAGCCAAGTGTTCGGGGGCGAAGAGACCCAGTACTTC,CVSSQVFGGEETQYF
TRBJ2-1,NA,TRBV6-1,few,TGTGCCAGCACCTCAGTGGGGGCGGGAGCCTACAATGAGCAGTTCTTC,CASTSVGAGAYNEQFF
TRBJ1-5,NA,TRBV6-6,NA,TGTGCCAGCAAGACCCCGGGCGGTGGCAATCAGCCCCAGCATTTT,CASKTPGGGNQPQHF
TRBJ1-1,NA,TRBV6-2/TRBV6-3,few,TGTGCCAGCAGTGACGGGGCTGGGGGCCACGAAGCTTTCTTT,CASSDGAGGHEAFF
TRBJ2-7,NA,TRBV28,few,TGTGCCAGCAGACAGCTGGCCTACGAGCAGTACTTC,CASRQLAYEQYF
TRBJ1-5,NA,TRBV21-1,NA,TGTGCCAGCACGGAGGGGGAGATGCAGCCCCAGCATTTT,CASTEGEMQPQHF
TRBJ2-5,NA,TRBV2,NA,TGTGCCAGTGAAGACTGGTTGCAAGAGACCCAGTACTTC,CASEDWLQETQYF
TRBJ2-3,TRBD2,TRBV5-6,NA,TGTGCCAACAGACTACGGACTAGCGGGAGGACAGATACGCAGTATTTT,CANRLRTSGRTDTQYF
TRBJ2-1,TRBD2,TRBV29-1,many,TGCAGCGTTGATCTAGCGGGAGGGCCTAATGAGCAGTTCTTC,CSVDLAGGPNEQFF
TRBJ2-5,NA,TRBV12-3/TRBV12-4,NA,TGTGCGAGCAGTCCGATCGGGACTCGAGAGACCCAGTGCTTC,CASSPIGTRETQCF
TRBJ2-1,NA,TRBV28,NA,TGTGCCAGCAGTCCTCCCGACTACCCGAACAATGAGCAGTTCTTC,CASSPPDYPNNEQFF
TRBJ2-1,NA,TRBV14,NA,TGTGCCAGCAGCCAGTGGGCAGGTTGGGGGAATGAGCGGTTCTTC,CASSQWAGWGNERFF
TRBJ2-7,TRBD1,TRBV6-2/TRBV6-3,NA,TGTACCAGCAGGAGAGACAGGGGGCGATGGGAGCAGTACTTC,CTSRRDRGRWEQYF
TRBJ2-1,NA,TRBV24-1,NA,TGTGCCACCAGTGATTTTCTCAGGTGTGAGCAGTTCTTC,CATSDFLRCEQFF
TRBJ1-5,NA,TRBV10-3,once,TGTGCCATCAGTGTGTCAGGGTTGGGGAGCAATCAGCCCCAGCATTTT,CAISVSGLGSNQPQHF
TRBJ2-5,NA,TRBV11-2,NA,TGTGCCAGCAGCTCCGGACAGGTGGAGGGAGAGGCCCAGTACTTC,CASSSGQVEGEAQYF
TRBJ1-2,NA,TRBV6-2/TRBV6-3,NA,TGTGCCAGCAGTTACGGCCCTCGGTATGGCTACACCTTC,CASSYGPRYGYTF
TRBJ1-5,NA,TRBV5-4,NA,TGTGCCAGCAGCCCCGACCGAGCGCAGTCCCAGCATTTT,CASSPDRAQSQHF
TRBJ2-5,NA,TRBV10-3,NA,TGTACCATCGGGGGTGGAGAGACCCAGTACTTC,CTIGGGETQYF
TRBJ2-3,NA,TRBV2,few,TGTGCCAGCAGTAGGAAACTGGAGGGTCGGGATACGCAGTATTTT,CASSRKLEGRDTQYF
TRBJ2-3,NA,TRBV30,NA,TGTGCCTGGAGTGTAATCCTCGGGAACACAGATACGCAGTATTTT,CAWSVILGNTDTQYF
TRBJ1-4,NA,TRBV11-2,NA,TGTGCCAGCAGCTACAAATCCCGCGGGGCAACTAATGAAGAACTGTTTTTC,CASSYKSRGATNEELFF
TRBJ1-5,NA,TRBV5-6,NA,TGTGCCAGCAGCTTGAGTCAGATTAATCAGCCCCAGCATTTT,CASSLSQINQPQHF
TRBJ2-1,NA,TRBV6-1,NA,TGTGCCAGCTCCTACGCACTCAATGAGCAGTTCTTC,CASSYALNEQFF
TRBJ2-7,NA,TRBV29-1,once,TGCAGCATTGTGGGGGGTGGACGCGAACAGTACTTC,CSIVGGGREQYF